Presented here are 22 T cell receptor beta chains from one specimen sequenced in a study of shared clonotypes between healthy human individuals (dated by TCRdb to 2020 to 2021). Receptor amplification or capture employed the immunoSEQ multiplex PCR assay. TCRdb took over this immuneACCESS table, retaining in-frame rearrangements with V and J assigned. Such tables are incomplete; in checked studies, under half of the missing clones stem from an unresolved V gene, and the remainder is unexplained. In all, the sample holds roughly 1 million clones, and around 74% of those were seen once. Around 1.5% of the sample belongs to the ten largest clones. The sequenced sample consisted of memory CD4+ T cells sorted from blood. This specimen's cell subset or site label, interpreted: CD45RA-negative fraction. The receptors were gathered from a man younger than 35 in good health.

This clone has at least ten counts. Other DNA variants within this sample encode the same CDR3. The J gene is TRBJ1-1, the V gene TRBV7-2; the match to TRBD1 covers 7 bases. The CDR3 loop spans 14 amino acids. The V gene's germline CDR1 is SGHTA and CDR2 FQGNSA. V lost 6 bases and J lost 5; bases outside the gene matches: 9. The CDR3 sequence is CASSWAGGSTEAFF. CDR3 bases: TGTGCCAGCAGTTGGGCAGGGGGGTCAACTGAAGCTTTCTTT.

The chain couples TRBV6-6 to TRBJ1-1; D not resolved. The CDR3 totals 12 residues. Germline V gives CDR1 MNHNY, CDR2 SVGAGI (reference sequence). V was pared by 2 bases and J by 8 bases, with 9 bases between. CDR3 sequence reads: CASSYGQAEAFF. Here the CDR3 DNA reads TGTGCCAGCAGTTACGGGCAGGCGGAAGCTTTCTTT.

This clone was counted a few times. This specimen includes other DNA sequences encoding the same CDR3. The V gene is TRBV6-1, the J gene TRBJ1-6; no definite D call. V shed 3 bases and J shed 0 bases, with 6 bases lying between them. The CDR3 extends over 15 amino acids. The germline V gene encodes CDR1 MNHNS and CDR2 SASEGT. The CDR3 nucleotides read TGTGCCAGCAGTGAGGTCAGCTCCTATAATTCACCCCTCCACTTT. Residues: CASSEVSSYNSPLHF.

V usage is TRBV29-1 and J usage is TRBJ2-7; D not certain. Germline loops: CDR1 SQVTM, CDR2 ANQGSEA. Trimming removed 8 bases from V and 4 bases from J, with 6 bases in between. The CDR3 loop spans 9 amino acids. CDR3 loop: CSTRYEQYF. DNA of the CDR3: TGCAGCACAAGGTACGAGCAGTACTTC.

The CDR3 DNA reads TGCGCCAGCAGCCAAGAGGGGGGGTCTGGGGCCAACGTCCTGACTTTC. As protein: CASSQEGGSGANVLTF. The rearrangement uses TRBV4-3 and TRBJ2-6; 7 bases match TRBD2. Looked up from germline, CDR1 is LGHNA and CDR2 is YSLEER. The V segment lost 0 bases and the J segment 1 base; nucleotides outside the gene matches: 0. This CDR3 has 16 residues.

The chain couples TRBV29-1 to TRBJ2-7; 9 nucleotides agree with TRBD1. Germline V gene data show CDR1 as SQVTM and CDR2 as ANQGSEA. This CDR3 comprises 14 residues. With 3 bases clipped from V and 6 bases from J, the junction kept 9 bases outside the gene matches. The CDR3 sequence is CSVEPWDRAGEQYF. The CDR3, as DNA: TGCAGCGTTGAGCCTTGGGACAGGGCGGGCGAGCAGTACTTC.

V gene TRBV5-6 combines with J gene TRBJ1-2, with D possibly TRBD1 on 5 matching bases. Germline CDR1 is SGHDT and CDR2 is YYEEEE. V was shortened by 2 bases and J by 4 bases, with 9 bases between the two germline ends. The CDR3 sequence is 13 residues long. The DNA for the CDR3 is TGTGCCAGCAGCTTACGACAGACCTATGGCTACACCTTC. Encoded protein: CASSLRQTYGYTF.

This clone has more than one count but fewer than ten. The rearrangement links TRBV7-9 to TRBJ1-1; maybe TRBD1 (6 bases). Trimming removed 2 bases at V and 5 bases at J, with 15 bases between. Germline lookup yields CDR1 SEHNR and CDR2 FQNEAQ (reference sequence). CDR3 size: 15 residues. This chain's CDR3 is CASSLRGTGRTEAFF. CDR3 DNA sequence: TGTGCCAGCAGCTTAAGGGGAACAGGGAGGACTGAAGCTTTCTTT.

This clone occurred once. The chain uses TRBV6-1 and TRBJ1-2; possibly TRBD1 for D (5 bases). V lost 1 base to trimming and J lost 8 bases, with 17 bases between them. From germline, CDR1 is MNHNS and CDR2 SASEGT. CDR3 length equals 15 residues. The CDR3 loop reads CASSEVVWGSRGYTF. DNA of the CDR3: TGTGCCAGCAGTGAAGTGGTGTGGGGGAGTAGGGGCTACACCTTC.

V usage is TRBV6-5 and J usage is TRBJ2-6; D unresolved. The CDR3 loop spans 16 amino acids. Germline V gives CDR1 MNHEY, CDR2 SVGAGI. The germline V and J ends were trimmed by 2 bases and 2 bases, with 10 bases remaining between them. The CDR3 loop is CASSYGQKAGANVLTF. DNA for the CDR3: TGTGCCAGCAGTTACGGTCAGAAGGCTGGGGCCAACGTCCTGACTTTC.

Concerning this clone itself: A read error may account for a junction end that differs from germline. The chain recombines TRBV14 with TRBJ2-1; 8 bases align to TRBD1. Germline V CDR1 and CDR2: SGHDN, FVKESK. The length of the CDR3 is 16 residues. The CDR3 spells CAGSHPGTGAYNEQFF. DNA of the CDR3: TGTGCCGGCAGCCACCCCGGGACAGGAGCCTACAATGAGCAGTTCTTC.

The CDR3 bases are TGCGCCAGCAGTGATCGGAACACTGAAGCTTTCTTT. It encodes CASSDRNTEAFF. The V gene is TRBV10-2, the J gene TRBJ1-1; D gene unclear. The V gene's germline CDR1 is WSHSY and CDR2 SAAADI. The V gene lost 3 bases and the J gene lost 1 base, with 3 bases spanning the gap. The CDR3 spans 12 residues.

The chain is built from TRBV27 and TRBJ2-7; 13 positions agree with TRBD2. Germline-derived CDR1 and CDR2 are MNHEY and SMNVEV (reference sequence). Trimming cost V 6 bases and J 4 bases; bases outside gene matches: 6. This CDR3 has 15 amino acids. CDR3 DNA: TGTGCCAGCAGGCGACTAGCGGGAGGTGGATACGAGCAGTACTTC. It specifies CASRRLAGGGYEQYF.

The chain couples TRBV30 to TRBJ2-5, with unresolved D. The better agreement between TRBJ2-7 and the DNA end casts doubt on the J call. Germline V lookup: CDR1 GTSNPN, CDR2 SVGIG (reference sequence). This CDR3 is 11 amino acids long. The CDR3 nucleotides read TGTGCCTGGACCCGCAGTTACGAGCAGTACTTC. As protein: CAWTRSYEQYF.

On this clone itself: Other DNA sequences in the same sample also yield this CDR3. The gene calls are TRBV5-1 and TRBJ2-7; 8 nucleotides line up with TRBD1. CDR3 size: 14 residues. Germline CDR1 is SGHRS and CDR2 is YFSETQ. V lost 0 bases and J lost 6; bases outside the gene matches: 5. The CDR3 reads CASSLGTGKGEQYF. The CDR3 DNA sequence: TGCGCCAGCAGCTTGGGGACAGGGAAGGGCGAGCAGTACTTC. The whole variable domain, remainder taken from reference TRBV5-1 and TRBJ2-7, is KAGVTQTPRYLIKTRGQQVTLSCSPISGHRSVSWYQQTPGQGLQFLFEYFSETQRNKGNFPGRFSGRQFSNSRSEMNVSTLELGDSALYLCASSLGTGKGEQYFGPGTRLTVT.

DNA of the CDR3: TGTGCCAGCAGCGCCCGCAGGGGGCGGACAGAGACCCAGTACTTC. It specifies CASSARRGRTETQYF. The chain employs TRBV7-2 and TRBJ2-5, with 8 bases that match TRBD1. After removal of 5 bases from V and 4 bases from J, the junction contained 9 bases not matched to a gene. The CDR3 has 15 amino acids. Per the germline V gene, CDR1 is SGHTA and CDR2 is FQGNSA.

This clone was picked up a small number of times. The chain employs TRBV28 and TRBJ1-2, with D maybe TRBD1 (6 bases). Germline CDR1 MDHEN, CDR2 SYDVKM. V lost 6 bases, J lost 4 bases, and 15 bases lay in between. The CDR3 is made up of 14 amino acids. This CDR3 reads CASRTSRGSYGYTF. CDR3 nucleotide sequence: TGTGCCAGCAGGACGAGCAGGGGCTCCTATGGCTACACCTTC.

V is TRBV7-2 and J is TRBJ2-7, with 9 nucleotides matching TRBD2. Trimming removed 5 bases from V and 0 bases from J; junction bases left unmatched: 5. Germline values: CDR1 SGHTA, CDR2 FQGNSA. This CDR3 spans 15 amino acids. This CDR3 reads CASSPHSGSSYEQYF. The CDR3 DNA reads TGTGCCAGCAGCCCGCATAGCGGGAGCTCCTACGAGCAGTACTTC.

This chain connects TRBV30 to TRBJ2-2; no clear D. This CDR3 has 13 residues. V lost 4 bases and J 1 base, leaving 7 bases between the germline ends. Germline CDR1 and CDR2: GTSNPN and SVGIG (reference sequence). This CDR3 is CAWNILNTGELFF. CDR3 coding DNA: TGTGCCTGGAACATCCTGAACACCGGGGAGCTGTTTTTT.

This clone was detected only a few times. The J gene is TRBJ1-1, the V gene TRBV7-9; D might be TRBD1 (6 bases). With 6 bases removed from V and 6 bases from J, the gap between germline ends came to 17 bases. CDR1 and CDR2 (germline): SEHNR, FQNEAQ (reference sequence). The CDR3 length is 14 residues. The CDR3 reads CASRREGGGPEAFF. In DNA, the CDR3 is TGTGCCAGCAGGCGAGAGGGCGGGGGCCCTGAAGCTTTCTTT.

CDR3 in DNA: TGTGCCAGCAGCGTGGCCGGGACGGGAATCGCGGATACGCAGTATTTT. Protein: CASSVAGTGIADTQYF. The chain combines TRBV9 with TRBJ2-3; D could derive from TRBD1 or TRBD2 (5 bases each). Germline V lookup: CDR1 SGDLS, CDR2 YYNGEE. V was shortened by 2 bases and J by 6 bases, with 19 bases between the two germline ends. The CDR3 is made up of 16 amino acids.

J is TRBJ1-1 and V is TRBV6-6; a weak D match, TRBD1 (5 bases). The CDR3 covers 16 residues. The V end lost 6 bases, the J end lost 6 bases, and 23 bases lay between the germline ends. Germline V lookup: CDR1 MNHNY, CDR2 SVGAGI (reference sequence). Written as DNA, the CDR3 is TGTGCCAGCAGACGACCGCACGGACAAGGGGACGCTGAAGCTTTCTTT. It specifies CASRRPHGQGDAEAFF.